Listed below are T cell receptor beta chains from one sample, sequenced in a study of blood T cell repertoires in COVID-19. Clones were read by immunoSEQ multiplex PCR, and TCRdb kept only the in-frame ones, dropping some. The sample lists approximately 250,000 clones; 80% to 90% were seen once. Sequences were obtained from peripheral blood. These receptors came from a woman aged 35 to 49 who had recovered from COVID-19. Each CDR3 is given with its conserved first and last residue. A D gene is named only where the DNA matches it firmly. Not every row has a clone size; where given, it reads once, few, many or a size class.

clone_size j_call v_call d_call cdr3_nt cdr3_aa
once TRBJ2-1 TRBV11-3 - TGTGCCAGCAGCAGAGGGGGAGACCGATACTACAATGAGCAGTTCTTC CASSRGGDRYYNEQFF
once TRBJ2-5 TRBV6-6 TRBD2 TGTGCCAGCAGTCGGACCTTCGGACTAGCGGGGGCCCAAGAGACCCAGTACTTC CASSRTFGLAGAQETQYF
- TRBJ1-6 TRBV25-1 - TGTGCCAGCAGTACGGGTTTTGCGTCACCCCTCCACTTT CASSTGFASPLHF
- TRBJ1-1 TRBV7-9 TRBD1 TGTGCCAGCAGCACGAGACAGGGGGGATGGAACACTGAAGCTTTCTTT CASSTRQGGWNTEAFF
- TRBJ2-1 TRBV20-1 TRBD2 TGCAGTGCTAGTGGGTCCCTAGCGGGTATACACAATGAGCAGTTCTTC CSASGSLAGIHNEQFF
few TRBJ2-7 TRBV7-9 - TGTGCCAGCAGCTTAGCCGTCGTGAGCGGATACTACGAGCAGTACTTC CASSLAVVSGYYEQYF
few TRBJ1-2 TRBV7-2 - TGTGCCAGCAGCTTAGGGCAGAACTATGGCTACACCTTC CASSLGQNYGYTF
- TRBJ1-1 TRBV12-3/TRBV12-4 - TGTGCCAGCAGCCTGGGGGGGGGCACTGAAGCTTTCTTT CASSLGGGTEAFF
- TRBJ1-1 TRBV7-2 - TGTGCCAGCAGCCAACTCGTGGGGGGCGGGGGAGCTTTCTTT CASSQLVGGGGAFF
- TRBJ2-2 TRBV5-1 - TGCGCCAGCAGTTCACAGGGAATGGGTTTTTACACCGGGGAGCTGTTTTTT CASSSQGMGFYTGELFF
- TRBJ1-2 TRBV19 TRBD1 TGTGCCAGTAGGAAAGGACAGGAGGTTAGCTCTGGCTACACCTTC CASRKGQEVSSGYTF
- TRBJ2-1 TRBV7-2 TRBD2 TGTGCCAGCAGCTTAGGGCTAGCGGCCAATGAGCAGTTCTTC CASSLGLAANEQFF
- TRBJ1-2 TRBV7-6 TRBD1 TGTGCCAGCAGCCCGGGACAGGGGGCAGAACCCTTCTATGGCTACACCTTC CASSPGQGAEPFYGYTF
- TRBJ1-1 TRBV5-3 TRBD1 TGTGCCAGAAGGCCCCCGGACAGGGTTGCTTTCTTT CARRPPDRVAFF
- TRBJ2-7 TRBV27 TRBD2 TGTGCCAGCAGTTTACACGGGACTACCTACGAGCAGTACTTC CASSLHGTTYEQYF
- TRBJ2-3 TRBV5-5 - TGTGCCAGCAGCTACTGGGGGGGCACAGATACGCAGTATTTT CASSYWGGTDTQYF
- TRBJ1-6 TRBV30 - TGTGCCTGCCGACTCTTTAATAATTCACCCCTCCACTTT CACRLFNNSPLHF
- TRBJ1-2 TRBV20-1 - TGCAGTGCTAGTAAGGAGACCTATGGCTACACCTTC CSASKETYGYTF